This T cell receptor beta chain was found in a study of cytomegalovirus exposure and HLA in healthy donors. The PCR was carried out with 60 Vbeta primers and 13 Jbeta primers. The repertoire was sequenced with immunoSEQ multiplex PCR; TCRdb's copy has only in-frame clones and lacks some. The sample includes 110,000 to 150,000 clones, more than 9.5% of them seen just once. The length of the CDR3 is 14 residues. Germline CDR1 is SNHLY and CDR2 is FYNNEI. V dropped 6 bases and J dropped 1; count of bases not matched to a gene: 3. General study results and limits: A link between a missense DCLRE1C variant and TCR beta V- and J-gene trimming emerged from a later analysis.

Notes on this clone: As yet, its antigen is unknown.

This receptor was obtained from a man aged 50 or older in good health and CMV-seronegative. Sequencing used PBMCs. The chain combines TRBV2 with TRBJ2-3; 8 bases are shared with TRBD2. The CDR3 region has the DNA TGTGCCAGCAGGGTGACTAGCGGCACAGATACGCAGTATTTT. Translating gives CASRVTSGTDTQYF.